Listed here are 26 T cell receptor beta chains from one sample, sequenced in a study of blood T cell repertoires in COVID-19. This table comes from immunoSEQ multiplex PCR, and its TCRdb copy is limited to in-frame clones, with some not included. The sample records 250,000 or so clones, around 87% being singletons. The specimen sequenced was peripheral blood. These receptors all come from a woman between 40 and 50 years old who had recovered from COVID-19.

This chain links TRBV18 with TRBJ1-3; 10 positions match TRBD1. V shed 3 bases, J shed 7 bases, and the junction held 3 bases outside the gene matches. CDR3 length: 14 amino acids. The germline gives CDR1 KGHSH, CDR2 LQKENI. CDR3 nucleotide sequence: TGTGCCAGCTCACCCCTGACAGGGGGCAACACCATATATTTT. It translates to CASSPLTGGNTIYF. The entire variable domain, with the rest obtained from reference TRBV18 and TRBJ1-3, is as follows: NAGVMQNPRHLVRRRGQEARLRCSPMKGHSHVYWYRQLPEEGLKFMVYLQKENIIDESGMPKERFSAEFPKEGPSILRIQQVVRGDSAAYFCASSPLTGGNTIYFGEGSWLTVV.

The chain couples TRBV10-3 to TRBJ1-1, with 8 bases that match TRBD1. With V trimmed by 6 bases and J by 4 bases, 13 bases remained unmatched. The germline gives CDR1 ENHRY, CDR2 SYGVKD. The CDR3 length is 16 residues. Here the CDR3 reads CAISEPGIDRGTEAFF. The CDR3 DNA is TGTGCCATCAGCGAACCCGGTATCGACAGGGGCACTGAAGCTTTCTTT.

This chain joins TRBV19 and TRBJ1-5; D is unresolved. The CDR3 has 15 amino acids. Germline loops: CDR1 LNHDA, CDR2 SQIVND (reference sequence). Trimming left V 7 bases short and J 2 bases short, with 15 bases between. CDR3 amino acids: CASISGEFGNQPQHF. CDR3 in DNA: TGTGCCAGTATCTCCGGGGAGTTCGGCAATCAGCCCCAGCATTTT.

The chain is built from TRBV19 and TRBJ1-1; possible D gene TRBD1, 5 bases. The CDR3 runs to 16 residues. CDR1 is LNHDA and CDR2 is SQIVND in the germline V gene (reference sequence). Deletions cut 2 bases from V and 4 bases from J, with 17 bases between. Written as DNA, the CDR3 is TGTGCCAGTAGTATATTGGGGAGGGGATCGGCCACTGAAGCTTTCTTT. This gives the protein CASSILGRGSATEAFF. The complete variable domain, with remaining parts taken from reference TRBV19 and TRBJ1-1, reads DGGITQSPKYLFRKEGQNVTLSCEQNLNHDAMYWYRQDPGQGLRLIYYSQIVNDFQKGDIAEGYSVSREKKESFPLTVTSAQKNPTAFYLCASSILGRGSATEAFFGQGTRLTVV.

The chain uses TRBV24-1 and TRBJ1-2, with D possibly matching TRBD1 (6 bases). The CDR3 is 14 amino acids. Germline-derived CDR1 and CDR2 are KGHDR and SFDVKD. Trimming left V 6 bases short and J 8 bases short, with 18 bases between. CDR3 sequence: CATSTAQGTEGYTF. CDR3 in DNA: TGTGCCACCAGTACCGCGCAGGGGACGGAGGGCTACACCTTC.

The chain is built from TRBV5-1 and TRBJ2-2; tentative D call: TRBD1 (5 bases). Trimming shortened V by 2 bases and J by 0 bases, and 8 bases separated the two germline ends. Germline V CDR1 and CDR2: SGHRS, YFSETQ. CDR3 size: 15 residues. In DNA form, the CDR3 reads TGCGCCAGCAGCTTACGACAGACGAACACCGGGGAGCTGTTTTTT. Its protein is CASSLRQTNTGELFF.

The chain combines TRBV18 with TRBJ1-1, with D possibly TRBD1 on 6 matching bases. Deletions cut 3 bases from V and 1 base from J, with 9 bases between. The CDR3 sequence is 14 residues long. Germline CDR1 KGHSH, CDR2 LQKENI. CDR3 loop: CASSPSGANTEAFF. CDR3 nucleotide sequence: TGTGCCAGCTCACCGTCAGGGGCGAACACTGAAGCTTTCTTT.

The V and J genes are TRBV5-4 and TRBJ2-5; 8 bases agree with TRBD2. The CDR3 has 12 residues. After removal of 7 bases from V and 2 bases from J, the junction contained 1 base not matched to a gene. Germline-derived CDR1 and CDR2 are SGHNT and YYREEE (reference sequence). Written as DNA, the CDR3 is TGTGCCAGCCGGGGGGGACAAGAGACCCAGTACTTC. It is translated as CASRGGQETQYF.

CDR3 loop: CASSYLEGAEAFF. In nucleotides, the CDR3 is TGTGCCAGCAGCTACCTAGAAGGAGCTGAAGCTTTCTTT. The V call is TRBV5-6, the J call TRBJ1-1; D gene unclear. Trimming stripped 3 bases from V and 6 bases from J, with 12 bases between. The CDR3 loop spans 13 amino acids. In germline, CDR1 is SGHDT, CDR2 YYEEEE.

The chain combines TRBV13 with TRBJ1-2, with a possible D match to TRBD1 (5 bases). V lost 3 bases and J lost 4, with 18 bases in between. Germline V lookup: CDR1 PRHDT, CDR2 FYEKMQ (reference sequence). The CDR3 consists of 16 residues. CDR3 in amino acids: CASSFGLLGQAYGYTF. CDR3 DNA sequence: TGTGCCAGCAGCTTCGGGCTCCTAGGACAAGCCTATGGCTACACCTTC.

This chain connects TRBV7-6 to TRBJ1-1; 7 bases map to TRBD1. CDR3 length: 17 residues. Unmatched junction bases numbered 8, after V lost 1 base and J lost 0 bases. CDR1 is SGHVS and CDR2 is FNYEAQ in the germline V gene. CDR3 sequence: CASSLVKGGQLNTEAFF. DNA of the CDR3: TGTGCCAGCAGCTTAGTAAAGGGGGGACAGCTGAACACTGAAGCTTTCTTT.

This clone appeared a single time. The gene calls are TRBV10-1 and TRBJ2-1; 9 positions match TRBD1. The CDR3 contains 16 residues. The trim removed 3 bases at V and 3 bases at J, leaving 6 bases unmatched. Looked up from germline, CDR1 is WNHNN and CDR2 is SYGVQD (reference sequence). The CDR3 DNA sequence: TGCGCCAGCAGTGATGTCGGACAGGGGAACTACAATGAGCAGTTCTTC. Encoded protein: CASSDVGQGNYNEQFF.

This clone was observed a single time. V gene TRBV7-2 combines with J gene TRBJ2-1, with TRBD1 matching over 8 bases. Germline V gives CDR1 SGHTA, CDR2 FQGNSA. This CDR3 is built from 15 residues. Trimming cost V 2 bases and J 0 bases; bases outside gene matches: 0. In DNA form, the CDR3 reads TGTGCCAGCAGCTTACAGGGGGCCTCCTACAATGAGCAGTTCTTC. It translates to CASSLQGASYNEQFF.

The rearrangement links TRBV5-1 to TRBJ1-6, with D perhaps matching TRBD1 (6 bases). The germline gives CDR1 SGHRS, CDR2 YFSETQ. Trimming cost V 4 bases and J 4 bases, with 18 bases left between them. This CDR3 region has 17 residues. The DNA of the CDR3 is TGCGCCAGCAGCGCCCATCGAGGGACAAAATATAATTCACCCCTCCACTTT. Its translation is CASSAHRGTKYNSPLHF.

The genes are TRBV6-5 and TRBJ1-2, with 10 bases that match TRBD1. The CDR3 extends over 13 amino acids. Germline assignment: CDR1 MNHEY and CDR2 SVGAGI. V lost 6 bases to trimming and J lost 8 bases; unmatched junction nucleotides: 6. The CDR3 sequence is CASSRQGAEGYTF. DNA of the CDR3: TGTGCCAGCAGCCGACAGGGGGCCGAGGGCTACACCTTC.

This chain connects TRBV7-9 to TRBJ2-1, with a tentative D call TRBD2 (6 bases). Germline V gene sequence: CDR1 SEHNR, CDR2 FQNEAQ (reference sequence). V was trimmed by 5 bases and J by 6 bases, leaving 8 bases between them. CDR3 size: 12 residues. Here the CDR3 reads CASSRDSNEQFF. DNA of the CDR3: TGTGCCAGCAGCCGGGACTCCAATGAGCAGTTCTTC.

The rearrangement joins TRBV6-5 to TRBJ1-2; D possibly corresponds to TRBD1 (6 bases). Germline V gene sequence: CDR1 MNHEY, CDR2 SVGAGI. This CDR3 contains 15 residues. V was clipped by 0 bases and J by 3 bases, with 11 bases between them. Here the CDR3 DNA reads TGTGCCAGCAGTTACTCGGGGGCGCGGGACTATGGCTACACCTTC. The encoded protein is CASSYSGARDYGYTF.

This sequence joins TRBV27 and TRBJ2-7; TRBD2 matches at 7 bases. Losses at the gene ends were 4 bases for V and 7 bases for J; bases not matched to a gene: 22. The germline V gene encodes CDR1 MNHEY and CDR2 SMNVEV (reference sequence). The CDR3 loop spans 18 amino acids. In DNA, the CDR3 is TGTGCCAGCAGTTCCACGGGCCGGTGGCTAGCGGACTTGGGGGAGCAGTACTTC. Translated, it gives CASSSTGRWLADLGEQYF.

This chain joins TRBV6-5 and TRBJ2-3; D possibly corresponds to TRBD2 (6 bases). Trimming removed 7 bases from V and 2 bases from J, with 13 bases in between. Germline-derived CDR1 and CDR2 are MNHEY and SVGAGI. This CDR3 has 14 residues. The CDR3 protein is CASNSRDSTDTQYF. For the CDR3, the DNA is TGTGCCAGCAACAGCCGGGACTCCACAGATACGCAGTATTTT.

The gene calls are TRBV6-5 and TRBJ2-7; 8 bases align to TRBD1. This CDR3 spans 14 amino acids. The germline V gene has CDR1 MNHEY and CDR2 SVGAGI. The ends lost 6 bases at V and 0 bases at J; junction bases unmatched: 4. CDR3 DNA: TGTGCCAGCAGGTGGACAGGGAGCTCCTACGAGCAGTACTTC. Residues: CASRWTGSSYEQYF.

The CDR3 loop reads CASSQRGRQFYGYTF. CDR3 coding DNA: TGTGCCAGCAGCCAAAGGGGGAGACAATTCTATGGCTACACCTTC. The chain has TRBV9 and TRBJ1-2; weak D call: TRBD1 (6 bases). The V and J ends lost 4 bases and 4 bases respectively, with 17 bases between them. CDR3 size: 15 residues. From germline, CDR1 is SGDLS and CDR2 YYNGEE.

The gene calls are TRBV4-1 and TRBJ2-7; TRBD1 might be the D (5 bases). Trimming left V 4 bases short and J 0 bases short, with 10 bases between. CDR3 length: 14 residues. Germline CDR1 and CDR2: MGHRA and YSYEKL. The DNA for the CDR3 is TGCGCCAGCAGCCCCAGGGTAACCTCCTACGAGCAGTACTTC. Amino acid sequence: CASSPRVTSYEQYF.

The rearrangement joins TRBV19 to TRBJ2-7; 9 nucleotides match TRBD1. The CDR3 contains 14 residues. The germline gives CDR1 LNHDA, CDR2 SQIVND (reference sequence). Trimming took 4 bases from V and 1 from J; bases not matched to a gene: 2. In DNA form, the CDR3 reads TGTGCCAGTAGTACGGACAGGGGTTCCTACGAGCAGTACTTC. As protein: CASSTDRGSYEQYF.

This clone was found once. The chain joins TRBV6-4 to TRBJ1-2; 7 nucleotides match TRBD1. The germline V gene has CDR1 MRHNA and CDR2 SNTAGT. The CDR3 is made up of 14 amino acids. The ends lost 6 bases at V and 5 bases at J; junction bases unmatched: 9. The CDR3 sequence: CASSPTGTAYGYTF. For the CDR3, the DNA is TGTGCCAGCAGCCCCACGGGGACAGCTTATGGCTACACCTTC.

This clone was picked up one time. This sequence joins TRBV19 and TRBJ2-1; 10 nucleotides agree with TRBD1. This CDR3 region has 15 residues. With V trimmed by 9 bases and J by 4 bases, 9 bases remained unmatched. Germline V gives CDR1 LNHDA, CDR2 SQIVND (reference sequence). CDR3 region: CASVPRDRGYNEQFF. The CDR3 DNA sequence: TGTGCCAGCGTTCCCCGGGACAGGGGTTACAATGAGCAGTTCTTC.

The chain is built from TRBV11-2 and TRBJ2-1, with 8 bases fitting TRBD2. V lost 5 bases and J lost 9; bases outside the gene matches: 15. Germline-derived CDR1 and CDR2 are SGHAT and FQNNGV. The CDR3 is 16 residues long. The CDR3 DNA reads as TGTGCCAGCAGCCCCAACGGAGGGACTAGTGGGGCTGAGCAGTTCTTC. As protein: CASSPNGGTSGAEQFF. The full variable domain, rest sourced from reference TRBV11-2 and TRBJ2-1, is EAGVAQSPRYKIIEKRQSVAFWCNPISGHATLYWYQQILGQGPKLLIQFQNNGVVDDSQLPKDRFSAERLKGVDSTLKIQPAKLEDSAVYLCASSPNGGTSGAEQFFGPGTRLTVL.